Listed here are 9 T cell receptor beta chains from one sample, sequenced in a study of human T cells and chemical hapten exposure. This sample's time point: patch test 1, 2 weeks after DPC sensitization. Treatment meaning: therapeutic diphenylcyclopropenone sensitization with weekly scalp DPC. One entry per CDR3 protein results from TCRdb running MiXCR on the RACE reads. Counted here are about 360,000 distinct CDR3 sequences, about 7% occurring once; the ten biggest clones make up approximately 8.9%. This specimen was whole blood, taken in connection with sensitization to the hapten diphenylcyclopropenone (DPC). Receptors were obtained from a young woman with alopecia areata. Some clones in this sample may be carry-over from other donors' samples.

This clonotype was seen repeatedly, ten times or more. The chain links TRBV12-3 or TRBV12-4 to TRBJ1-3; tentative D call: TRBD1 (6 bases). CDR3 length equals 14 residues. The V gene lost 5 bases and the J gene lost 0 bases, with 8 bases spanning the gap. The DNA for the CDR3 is TGTGCCAGCAGTCAGGGGAGCTCTGGAAACACCATATATTTT. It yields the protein CASSQGSSGNTIYF.

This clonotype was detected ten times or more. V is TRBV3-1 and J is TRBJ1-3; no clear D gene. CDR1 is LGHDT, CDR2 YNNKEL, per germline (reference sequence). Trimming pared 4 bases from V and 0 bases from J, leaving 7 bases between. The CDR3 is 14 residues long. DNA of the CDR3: TGTGCCAGCAGCCCGGGCAACTCTGGAAACACCATATATTTT. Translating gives CASSPGNSGNTIYF.

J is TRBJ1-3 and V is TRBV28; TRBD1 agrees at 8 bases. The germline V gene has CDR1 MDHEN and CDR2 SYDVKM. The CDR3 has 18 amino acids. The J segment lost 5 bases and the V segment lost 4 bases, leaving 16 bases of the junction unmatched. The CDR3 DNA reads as TGTGCCAGCAGTTCGACGGGACAGGTTAGGAATAGCAGAAACACCATATATTTT. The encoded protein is CASSSTGQVRNSRNTIYF.

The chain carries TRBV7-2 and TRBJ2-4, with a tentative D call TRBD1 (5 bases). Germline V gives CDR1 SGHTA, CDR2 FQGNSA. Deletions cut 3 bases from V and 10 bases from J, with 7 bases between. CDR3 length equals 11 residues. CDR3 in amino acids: CASSFDRIQYF. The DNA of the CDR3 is TGTGCCAGCAGCTTTGACAGAATTCAGTACTTC.

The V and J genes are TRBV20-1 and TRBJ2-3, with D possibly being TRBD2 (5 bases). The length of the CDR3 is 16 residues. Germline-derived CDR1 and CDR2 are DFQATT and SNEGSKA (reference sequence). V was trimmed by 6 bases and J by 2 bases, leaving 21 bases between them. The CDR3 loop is CSASDPQRSSTDTQYF. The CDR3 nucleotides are TGCAGTGCCTCAGATCCTCAGCGGTCCTCCACAGATACGCAGTATTTT.

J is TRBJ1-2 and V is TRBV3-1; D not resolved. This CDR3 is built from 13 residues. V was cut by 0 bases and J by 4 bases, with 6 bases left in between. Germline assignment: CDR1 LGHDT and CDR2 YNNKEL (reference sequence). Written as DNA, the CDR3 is TGTGCCAGCAGCCAAGAATACGTCTATGGCTACACCTTC. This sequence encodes CASSQEYVYGYTF.

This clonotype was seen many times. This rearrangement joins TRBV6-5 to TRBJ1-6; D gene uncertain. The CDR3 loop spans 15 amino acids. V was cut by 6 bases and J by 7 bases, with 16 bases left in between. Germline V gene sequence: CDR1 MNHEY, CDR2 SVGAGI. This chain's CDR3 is CASRAFEGRNSPLHF. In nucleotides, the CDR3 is TGTGCCAGCAGGGCATTTGAAGGTCGCAATTCACCCCTCCACTTT.

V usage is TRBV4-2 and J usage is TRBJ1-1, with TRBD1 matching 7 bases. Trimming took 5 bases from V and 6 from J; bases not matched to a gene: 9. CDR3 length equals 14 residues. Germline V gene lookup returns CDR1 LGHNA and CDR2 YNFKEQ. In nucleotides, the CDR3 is TGTGCCAGCAGCACCCGACAGGGTGAGGCTGAAGCTTTCTTT. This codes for CASSTRQGEAEAFF.

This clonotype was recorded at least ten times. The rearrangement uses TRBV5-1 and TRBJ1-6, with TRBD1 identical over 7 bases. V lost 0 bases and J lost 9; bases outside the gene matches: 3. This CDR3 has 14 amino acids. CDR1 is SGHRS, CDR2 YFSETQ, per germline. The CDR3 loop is CASSLGRQGSPLHF. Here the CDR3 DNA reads TGCGCCAGCAGCTTGGGCCGACAGGGTTCACCCCTCCACTTT.